Shown below are 16 T cell receptor beta chains from a single sample sequenced in a study of technical replicates of blood from several donors (dated by TCRdb to about 2017). Libraries were made using the immunoSEQ multiplex PCR assay. TCRdb stores this immuneACCESS table with in-frame sequences only. Part of the clones is absent; in the studies checked, under half of the shortfall reflects unresolved V genes, and no reason is known for the rest. The sample table shows around 72,000 clones, and around 94% are seen once. The leading ten clones occupy about 0.38% of the sample. Source material: T cells isolated from PBMCs. The receptors shown here come from a human donor in good health.

This clone has just a few counts. The V and J genes are TRBV30 and TRBJ1-2; D call uncertain. The CDR3 spans 11 residues. Trimming took off 1 base at V and 7 bases at J, with 7 bases between the two ends. The V gene's germline CDR1 is GTSNPN and CDR2 SVGIG (reference sequence). The CDR3 region has the DNA TGTGCCTGGAGTGGTGGAGGTGGCTACACCTTC. Translation gives CAWSGGGGYTF.

This clone appeared a single time. The rearrangement joins TRBV6-5 to TRBJ1-5, with D possibly matching TRBD1 (5 bases). The germline V and J ends were trimmed by 0 bases and 2 bases, with 5 bases remaining between them. This CDR3 contains 14 residues. Germline V gene lookup returns CDR1 MNHEY and CDR2 SVGAGI. Here the CDR3 reads CASSYSTGNQPQHF. The CDR3 DNA follows: TGTGCCAGCAGTTACTCGACAGGCAATCAGCCCCAGCATTTT.

This clone was picked up one time. V is TRBV28 and J is TRBJ1-1; no reliable D call. The germline V gene has CDR1 MDHEN and CDR2 SYDVKM. CDR3 size: 13 residues. V shed 6 bases and J shed 4 bases, with 12 bases lying between them. CDR3 residues: CASRLGRATEAFF. For the CDR3, the DNA is TGTGCCAGCAGGCTAGGGAGGGCCACTGAAGCTTTCTTT.

J is TRBJ1-5 and V is TRBV10-3, with 9 bases identical to TRBD1. This CDR3 is 14 amino acids long. The ends lost 8 bases at V and 0 bases at J; junction bases unmatched: 2. CDR1 and CDR2 (germline): ENHRY, SYGVKD. CDR3 bases: TGTGCCATCGGGGGACAGGGTAGCAATCAGCCCCAGCATTTT. Amino acids: CAIGGQGSNQPQHF.

V gene TRBV11-1 combines with J gene TRBJ1-1; no clear D gene. Germline CDR1 is SGHAT and CDR2 is FQDESV (reference sequence). The germline V and J ends were trimmed by 2 bases and 1 base, with 5 bases remaining between them. CDR3 size: 13 residues. CDR3 in DNA: TGTGCCAGCAGCTTACCCGGGAACACTGAAGCTTTCTTT. Translating it yields CASSLPGNTEAFF.

V gene TRBV9 combines with J gene TRBJ2-7, with a weak D call TRBD1 (6 bases). Per the germline V gene, CDR1 is SGDLS and CDR2 is YYNGEE. This CDR3 comprises 12 residues. With 4 bases removed from V and 4 bases from J, the gap between germline ends came to 9 bases. The CDR3 DNA reads as TGTGCCAGCAGCCCCAGGGGATACGAGCAGTACTTC. This encodes CASSPRGYEQYF.

J is TRBJ2-2 and V is TRBV6-4, with TRBD2 matching over 10 bases. The CDR3 has 16 amino acids. Unmatched junction bases numbered 4, after V lost 3 bases and J lost 3 bases. Germline CDR1 is MRHNA and CDR2 is SNTAGT. The CDR3 sequence: CASSDRAGGYTGELFF. CDR3 in DNA: TGTGCCAGCAGTGATCGAGCGGGAGGGTACACCGGGGAGCTGTTTTTT.

This clone was counted only a few times. The chain combines TRBV28 with TRBJ2-7; a possible D gene is TRBD2 (6 bases). This CDR3 region has 12 residues. The germline CDR1 and CDR2 sequences are MDHEN and SYDVKM. Trimming removed 7 bases at V and 3 bases at J, with 10 bases between. CDR3 nucleotide sequence: TGTGCCAGCACCTCCGGGGGCTACGAGCAGTACTTC. As protein: CASTSGGYEQYF. Full variable domain (outside the CDR3, taken from reference TRBV28 and TRBJ2-7): DVKVTQSSRYLVKRTGEKVFLECVQDMDHENMFWYRQDPGLGLRLIYFSYDVKMKEKGDIPEGYSVSREKKERFSLILESASTNQTSMYLCASTSGGYEQYFGPGTRLTVT.

This clone was found once. This chain links TRBV6-4 with TRBJ1-2; the D is unclear. Germline CDR1 is MRHNA and CDR2 is SNTAGT. The CDR3 has 12 amino acids. The V end was cut by 5 bases, the J end by 8 bases, with 12 bases between. CDR3 bases: TGTGCCAGCAGTAACCCGACGGGGGGCTACACCTTC. This translates into CASSNPTGGYTF.

This clone was seen once. V and J are TRBV7-9 and TRBJ2-1; 16 nucleotides line up with TRBD2. The CDR3 runs to 18 residues. The germline V gene has CDR1 SEHNR and CDR2 FQNEAQ (reference sequence). V lost 3 bases, J lost 4 bases, and 6 bases stayed unmatched. CDR3 nucleotides: TGTGCCAGCAGCTTTCCGGGACTAGCGGGAGGGCCTTACAATGAGCAGTTCTTC. It yields the protein CASSFPGLAGGPYNEQFF. Combining the CDR3 with reference TRBV7-9 and TRBJ2-1 gives the whole variable domain DTGVSQNPRHKITKRGQNVTFRCDPISEHNRLYWYRQTLGQGPEFLTYFQNEAQLEKSRLLSDRFSAERPKGSFSTLEIQRTEQGDSAMYLCASSFPGLAGGPYNEQFFGPGTRLTVL.

The chain couples TRBV14 to TRBJ2-5; D possibly corresponds to TRBD1 (6 bases). CDR3 length: 15 amino acids. The germline CDR1 and CDR2 sequences are SGHDN and FVKESK. V was clipped by 1 base and J by 5 bases, with 14 bases between them. The CDR3 nucleotides are TGTGCCAGCAGCCAAGTCACAGGGTATTTCGAGACCCAGTACTTC. Amino acids: CASSQVTGYFETQYF. The full variable domain, with the rest looked up from reference TRBV14 and TRBJ2-5, is EAGVTQFPSHSVIEKGQTVTLRCDPISGHDNLYWYRRVMGKEIKFLLHFVKESKQDESGMPNNRFLAERTGGTYSTLKVQPAELEDSGVYFCASSQVTGYFETQYFGPGTRLLVL.

This sequence joins TRBV6-5 and TRBJ2-1; possibly TRBD2 for D (5 bases). CDR1 MNHEY and CDR2 SVGAGI come from the germline V gene. Trimming shortened V by 5 bases and J by 4 bases, and 9 bases separated the two germline ends. The CDR3 runs 13 residues. The CDR3 sequence is CASSGSGYNEQFF. The CDR3 nucleotides are TGTGCCAGCAGTGGCTCGGGGTACAATGAGCAGTTCTTC.

This clone was counted a few times. The chain carries TRBV28 and TRBJ1-1, with D perhaps matching TRBD1 (5 bases). Trimming removed 8 bases from V and 9 bases from J, with 10 bases in between. This CDR3 contains 10 residues. Germline V gene sequence: CDR1 MDHEN, CDR2 SYDVKM. The CDR3 sequence is CASVQVKAFF. In nucleotides, the CDR3 is TGTGCCAGCGTACAGGTCAAAGCTTTCTTT.

With respect to this clone: The junction differs from germline at one of its ends, possibly a read error. J is TRBJ2-1 and V is TRBV10-3; 9 nucleotides line up with TRBD2. CDR1 and CDR2 (germline): ENHRY, SYGVKD. This CDR3 spans 15 amino acids. CDR3 DNA sequence: TGTGCCACCAGTTATAGCGGGAGAAACGTTGCTGAGCAGTTCTTC. Its protein is CATSYSGRNVAEQFF.

V gene TRBV19 combines with J gene TRBJ2-3; D perhaps matches TRBD2 (6 bases). This CDR3 comprises 15 residues. CDR1 is LNHDA and CDR2 is SQIVND in the germline V gene (reference sequence). V was shortened by 3 bases and J by 0 bases, with 10 bases between the two germline ends. CDR3 nucleotide sequence: TGTGCCAGTAGTATTATAGCGGATAGCACAGATACGCAGTATTTT. It specifies CASSIIADSTDTQYF.

The rearrangement joins TRBV18 to TRBJ2-2; 8 bases are shared with TRBD2. CDR1 and CDR2 (germline): KGHSH, LQKENI. This CDR3 region has 17 residues. V was clipped by 1 base and J by 1 base; unmatched bases: 5. CDR3 in DNA: TGTGCCAGCTCACCACAAGGAACTAGCGGGAACACCGGGGAGCTGTTTTTT. This encodes CASSPQGTSGNTGELFF.